The rows below give T cell receptor beta chains drawn from one sample of a study of regulatory T cells in long-lasting Graves disease. TCRdb fed the multiplex PCR reads into MiXCR, producing one record per CDR3 protein. The sample includes about 530,000 distinct CDR3 sequences, roughly 15% of them seen just once. The same sample was also used in a study of T cells in Graves' hyperthyroidism and ophthalmopathy.

The sample consisted of peripheral blood mononuclear cells (PBMCs), taken at new diagnosis, from a patient treated with antithyroid drugs. The receptors stem from a woman aged 40 to 65 with Graves disease. Both conserved end residues are part of each CDR3. D genes are given only for firm matches. Clone size is shown for a subset of rows, as once, few, many or a class of expanded clone.

V: TRBV7-2; D: .; size: many; J: TRBJ2-7; DNA: TGCGCCAGCAGCTTTGAGGGGTACGAGCAGTACTTC; CDR3: CASSFEGYEQYF
V: TRBV18; D: TRBD1; size: few; J: TRBJ2-7; DNA: TGTGCCAGCTCATCGGGGACAGGGGGAGTCTACGAGCAGTACTTC; CDR3: CASSSGTGGVYEQYF
V: TRBV4-1; D: TRBD2; size: few; J: TRBJ2-7; DNA: TGCGCCAGCAGCCAAGCCCCTGGTGAAGCGGGGTTATACGAGCAGTACTTC; CDR3: CASSQAPGEAGLYEQYF
V: TRBV7-3; D: TRBD1; size: .; J: TRBJ1-2; DNA: TGTGCCAGCAGCTTAAGCCGGGACAGCTTTCCCTATGGCTACACCTTC; CDR3: CASSLSRDSFPYGYTF
V: TRBV20-1; D: TRBD1; size: .; J: TRBJ2-3; DNA: TGCAGTGCTAGGACAGGGGCAGATACGCAGTATTTT; CDR3: CSARTGADTQYF
V: TRBV2; D: .; size: many; J: TRBJ2-7; DNA: TGTGCCAGCAGTGACATCTCCTACGAGCAGTACTTC; CDR3: CASSDISYEQYF
V: TRBV6-1; D: .; size: .; J: TRBJ1-4; DNA: TGTGCCAGCAGGCGAGACCCCACAACTAATGAAAAACTGTTTTTT; CDR3: CASRRDPTTNEKLFF
V: TRBV3-1; D: TRBD1; size: many; J: TRBJ1-2; DNA: TGTGCCAGCACCACAGGGGGCGGCGGCTATGGCTACACCTTC; CDR3: CASTTGGGGYGYTF
V: TRBV5-1; D: .; size: many; J: TRBJ2-3; DNA: TGCGCCAGCAGCTTCCTAGGCAAGGATACAGATACGCAGTATTTT; CDR3: CASSFLGKDTDTQYF
V: TRBV2; D: TRBD2; size: many; J: TRBJ2-1; DNA: TGTGCCAGCAGTGAAGCCTTCGTACGGCTAGCGGGGGACCTCAATGAGCAGTTCTTC; CDR3: CASSEAFVRLAGDLNEQFF
V: TRBV27; D: .; size: many; J: TRBJ1-1; DNA: TGTGCCAGCAGTTCCTTCGACGTATTAAGGGGGAACACTGAAGCTTTCTTT; CDR3: CASSSFDVLRGNTEAFF
V: TRBV3-1; D: .; size: .; J: TRBJ1-2; DNA: TGTGCCAGCAGCCAAGAGGCAACAGGAAGGGGTTTTGCCGGCTACACCTTC; CDR3: CASSQEATGRGFAGYTF
V: TRBV7-9; D: .; size: .; J: TRBJ1-5; DNA: TGTGCCAGCAGCCCAACAGGGAAGGGAAAAGGTCAGCCCCAGCATTTT; CDR3: CASSPTGKGKGQPQHF
V: TRBV25-1; D: TRBD2; size: .; J: TRBJ2-3; DNA: TGTGCCAGCAGTAGTGGGGGACTAGCTATGGATACGCAGTATTTT; CDR3: CASSSGGLAMDTQYF
V: TRBV6-2/TRBV6-3; D: .; size: many; J: TRBJ2-5; DNA: TGTGCCAGCCAAGAGGTGGGGGTCGCCGAGACCCAGTACTTC; CDR3: CASQEVGVAETQYF
V: TRBV27; D: TRBD1; size: many; J: TRBJ1-2; DNA: TGTGCCAGCAGTTTATTCCCGGGACAGGGATCCGACTACACCTTC; CDR3: CASSLFPGQGSDYTF
V: TRBV2; D: .; size: many; J: TRBJ2-7; DNA: TGTGCCAGCAGCTCCTCGAGCCGGGCCTACGAGCAGTACTTC; CDR3: CASSSSSRAYEQYF
V: TRBV11-2; D: .; size: .; J: TRBJ2-7; DNA: TGTGCCAGCAGCTTAAGTCGACTTGCCAGAAAGATCAATGAGCAGTACTTC; CDR3: CASSLSRLARKINEQYF
V: TRBV9; D: TRBD1; size: few; J: TRBJ1-6; DNA: TGTGCCAGCAGCTTGGGGGACAGGGGGGCACCCCTCCACTTT; CDR3: CASSLGDRGAPLHF
V: TRBV2; D: .; size: many; J: TRBJ1-6; DNA: TGTGCCAGCAATTCAGGGCTGGGGAATTCACCCCTCCACTTT; CDR3: CASNSGLGNSPLHF
V: TRBV20-1; D: .; size: few; J: TRBJ2-2; DNA: TGCAGTGCTAGATTCCCAGAATGGACCGGGGAGCTGTTTTTT; CDR3: CSARFPEWTGELFF
V: TRBV10-3; D: .; size: many; J: TRBJ2-5; DNA: TGTGCCATCAGTGAGATAATAGCAGAGACCCAGTACTTC; CDR3: CAISEIIAETQYF
V: TRBV6-2/TRBV6-3; D: .; size: once; J: TRBJ2-4; DNA: TGTGCCGGCAGCAGGGCGGACATTCAGTACTTC; CDR3: CAGSRADIQYF
V: TRBV3-1; D: .; size: many; J: TRBJ1-1; DNA: TGTGCCAGCAGCCACTCCAGATCGGATGAAGCTTTCTTT; CDR3: CASSHSRSDEAFF
V: TRBV6-1; D: TRBD2; size: many; J: TRBJ2-1; DNA: TGTGCCAGCACCAACCGAGGGAGGGGAGCCAATGAGCAGTTCTTC; CDR3: CASTNRGRGANEQFF
V: TRBV3-1; D: .; size: many; J: TRBJ2-1; DNA: TGTGCCAGCAGCCAAGATCTCGTCGGAGGGATCAATGAGCAGTTCTTC; CDR3: CASSQDLVGGINEQFF
V: TRBV2; D: TRBD2; size: .; J: TRBJ2-7; DNA: TGTGCCAGCAGTGCCTCGGGACTAGCGGGGGCCTACGAGCAGTACTTC; CDR3: CASSASGLAGAYEQYF
V: TRBV28; D: .; size: .; J: TRBJ2-2; DNA: TGTGCCAGCAGGCCAAGGAAGTTTGGGATCACCGGGGAGCTGTTTTTT; CDR3: CASRPRKFGITGELFF
V: TRBV5-1; D: .; size: many; J: TRBJ1-2; DNA: TGCGCCAGTAGCTTGGATATGGGTACTAACTATGGCTACACCTTC; CDR3: CASSLDMGTNYGYTF
V: TRBV29-1; D: .; size: many; J: TRBJ1-1; DNA: TGCAGCGTTGAAGATCCCGGGTGGACTGAAGCTTTCTTT; CDR3: CSVEDPGWTEAFF
V: TRBV3-1; D: .; size: many; J: TRBJ2-7; DNA: TGTGCCAGCAGCCAAGATTCCCTGGGCTACGAGCAGTACTTC; CDR3: CASSQDSLGYEQYF
V: TRBV15; D: .; size: many; J: TRBJ1-5; DNA: TGTGCCACCGGGAGTCAGCCCCAGCATTTT; CDR3: CATGSQPQHF
V: TRBV7-3; D: .; size: few; J: TRBJ2-2; DNA: TGTGCCAGCAGCTCCTCGGGACCGAACACCGGGGAGCTGTTTTTT; CDR3: CASSSSGPNTGELFF
V: TRBV12-3/TRBV12-4; D: .; size: many; J: TRBJ1-2; DNA: TGTGCCAGCAGTGGCGGGTGGCTGCGGGGCTACACCTTC; CDR3: CASSGGWLRGYTF
V: TRBV20-1; D: .; size: .; J: TRBJ1-1; DNA: TGCAGTGCTAGTTGGGTGAACACTGAAGCTTTCTTT; CDR3: CSASWVNTEAFF
V: TRBV28; D: TRBD1; size: many; J: TRBJ2-1; DNA: TGTGCCAGCAGAACAGGCAGGGGGCAGGCTGAGCAGTTCTTC; CDR3: CASRTGRGQAEQFF
V: TRBV7-3; D: TRBD1; size: .; J: TRBJ1-1; DNA: TGTGCCAGCAGCCCCGGACAGGGGCAAGAAGCTTTCTTT; CDR3: CASSPGQGQEAFF
V: TRBV18; D: .; size: many; J: TRBJ1-1; DNA: TGTGCCAGCAGCCCGGGGATGAACACTGAAGCTTTCTTT; CDR3: CASSPGMNTEAFF
V: TRBV6-1; D: .; size: .; J: TRBJ1-6; DNA: TGTGCCAGCAGATGGGAAAGCTCCTATAATTCACCCCTCCACTTT; CDR3: CASRWESSYNSPLHF
V: TRBV30; D: .; size: .; J: TRBJ2-3; DNA: TGTGCCTGGAGTGTACTCGGGGGCGCCACAGATACGCAGTATTTT; CDR3: CAWSVLGGATDTQYF
V: TRBV13; D: TRBD2; size: many; J: TRBJ2-1; DNA: TGTGCCAGCAGCTTACTAGCGGGGGGGCGAAATGAGCAGTTCTTC; CDR3: CASSLLAGGRNEQFF
V: TRBV3-1; D: .; size: .; J: TRBJ1-2; DNA: TGTGCCAGCAGCCCCGCCAACGCGATGGGTGGCTACACCTTC; CDR3: CASSPANAMGGYTF
V: TRBV10-3; D: .; size: .; J: TRBJ1-2; DNA: TGTGCCAGCAACAGGGACCTGGTGGATGGCTACACCTTC; CDR3: CASNRDLVDGYTF
V: TRBV11-2; D: TRBD2; size: .; J: TRBJ2-5; DNA: TGTGCCAGCACCCAGGGAGGGGCAGACCAAGAGACCCAGTACTTC; CDR3: CASTQGGADQETQYF
V: TRBV10-3; D: .; size: few; J: TRBJ2-1; DNA: TGTGCCACCCACAACACGGTGGGGAATGAGCAGTTCTTC; CDR3: CATHNTVGNEQFF
V: TRBV6-2/TRBV6-3; D: .; size: .; J: TRBJ1-5; DNA: TGTGCCAGCAGTTACTCTCGGCAGGGAGGTCAGCCCCAGCATTTT; CDR3: CASSYSRQGGQPQHF
V: TRBV7-9; D: .; size: many; J: TRBJ2-3; DNA: TGTGCCAGCAGACCCACGAGACAGTCTACTAGCACAGATACGCAGTATTTT; CDR3: CASRPTRQSTSTDTQYF
V: TRBV20-1; D: TRBD2; size: .; J: TRBJ2-2; DNA: TGCAGTGCTAAGGGACTAGCGGGGGTCGCGAACACCGGGGAGCTGTTTTTT; CDR3: CSAKGLAGVANTGELFF